The clone carrying this T cell receptor (beta chain) was observed a few times. Its matching antigen is unknown. This record belongs to a study of T cell repertoires in cytomegalovirus infection. Study background: Indications of both CMV infection and matching HLA type were provided by public TCR beta signatures. Findings of the study overall: Using cumulative public TCR beta family frequency, the authors identified those who carried CMV together with the relevant HLA. HLA-C-restricted CMV clonotypes gave the most frequent clonotype in two of eight donors.

Trimming removed 3 bases from V and 5 bases from J, with 11 bases in between. Germline V gene lookup returns CDR1 SGHTA and CDR2 FQGNSA. The CDR3 covers 13 residues. TCRdb re-called the reads through MiXCR, storing one row per CDR3 protein. This table holds 310,000 or so distinct CDR3 sequences, 20% to 30% found once. The sample here was cultured PBMCs, taken from culture after CMV antigen stimulation. V usage is TRBV7-2 and J usage is TRBJ2-7; D tentatively reads TRBD1 or TRBD2 (6 bases each). This TCR was recovered from a human donor in good health (CMV status not recorded). Some clones in this sample may be carry-over from other donors' samples. CDR3 region: CASSFYREDEQYF. The CDR3 nucleotides are TGTGCCAGCAGCTTTTACAGGGAGGACGAGCAGTACTTC.